Listed below are T cell receptor beta chains from one sample, sequenced in a study of cytomegalovirus exposure and HLA in healthy donors. Repertoires were generated with immunoSEQ multiplex PCR, while TCRdb's copy carries only in-frame clones and drops some. This table has about 190,000 clones, around 84% appearing once. Sequencing was carried out using PBMCs. The receptors were sampled from a man between 18 and 29 years old in good health and CMV-seropositive. The CDR3 runs from the conserved cysteine through the conserved F or W. The D gene is left open where the match is weak. Clone size appears in some rows only: once, few, many, or a class for an expanded clone.

D: TRBD1; size: -; V: TRBV30; J: TRBJ1-5; DNA: TGTGCCTGGAGTTGGACAGGGGGAGATCAGCCCCAGCATTTT; CDR3: CAWSWTGGDQPQHF
D: TRBD2; size: -; V: TRBV5-4; J: TRBJ2-7; DNA: TGTGCCAGCAGCTCCGAGCTAGCGGCCTACGAGCAGTACTTC; CDR3: CASSSELAAYEQYF
D: -; size: -; V: TRBV30; J: TRBJ1-1; DNA: TGTGCCTGGGGGTCCGGGGTGGGAAACACTGAAGCTTTCTTT; CDR3: CAWGSGVGNTEAFF
D: TRBD2; size: -; V: TRBV7-2; J: TRBJ2-3; DNA: TGTGCCAGCAGCTCTAGACTAGCGGAGGGATCAGATACGCAGTATTTT; CDR3: CASSSRLAEGSDTQYF
D: TRBD2; size: -; V: TRBV5-7; J: TRBJ2-2; DNA: TGTGCCAGCATGATGGCTGCTAGCGGGAGGGCCGGGGAGCTGTTTTTT; CDR3: CASMMAASGRAGELFF
D: TRBD2; size: -; V: TRBV6-1; J: TRBJ2-3; DNA: TGTGCCAGCATGTCCGGCGGGAGTGAAGATACGCAGTATTTT; CDR3: CASMSGGSEDTQYF
D: -; size: -; V: TRBV27; J: TRBJ1-4; DNA: TGTGCCAGCAGTCTCACGGGGGATCGAAATGAAAAACTGTTTTTT; CDR3: CASSLTGDRNEKLFF
D: TRBD2; size: -; V: TRBV28; J: TRBJ2-7; DNA: TGTGCCAGCAGTTTCCCTAGCGGGAGCTCCTACGAGCAGTACTTC; CDR3: CASSFPSGSSYEQYF
D: -; size: -; V: TRBV5-6; J: TRBJ2-5; DNA: TGTGCCAGCAGCTTCGGGTGGGGGGAAGTTGAGACCCAGTACTTC; CDR3: CASSFGWGEVETQYF
D: TRBD2; size: once; V: TRBV7-6; J: TRBJ2-2; DNA: TGTGCCAGCAGCCTGACTAGCGGGGACACCGGGGAGCTGTTTTTT; CDR3: CASSLTSGDTGELFF
D: -; size: few; V: TRBV28; J: TRBJ2-7; DNA: TGTGCCAGCAGTCCCCTCGGGGAGCAGTACTTC; CDR3: CASSPLGEQYF
D: TRBD2; size: -; V: TRBV5-1; J: TRBJ2-7; DNA: TGCGCCAGCAGCTTGGACCTAGCGGAGCCCTACGAGCAGTACTTC; CDR3: CASSLDLAEPYEQYF
D: TRBD2; size: -; V: TRBV27; J: TRBJ2-7; DNA: TGTGCCAGCAGTGCTTCGACTAGCGGTTCCTTCTACGAGCAGTACTTC; CDR3: CASSASTSGSFYEQYF
D: -; size: -; V: TRBV27; J: TRBJ2-1; DNA: TGTGCCAGCACCCTTTCTGGGAGCTCCTACAATGAGCAGTTCTTC; CDR3: CASTLSGSSYNEQFF
D: -; size: -; V: TRBV28; J: TRBJ2-2; DNA: TGTGCCAGCAGTTTTCGGCTAGCTAACACCGGGGAGCTGTTTTTT; CDR3: CASSFRLANTGELFF
D: TRBD2; size: -; V: TRBV27; J: TRBJ2-7; DNA: TGTGCCAGCAGTCCCAGGCTAGCGGGCTACGAGCAGTACTTC; CDR3: CASSPRLAGYEQYF
D: TRBD2; size: few; V: TRBV10-3; J: TRBJ2-7; DNA: TGTGCCATCAGTTTCCAGGGAGGGGAGCAGTACTTC; CDR3: CAISFQGGEQYF
D: -; size: -; V: TRBV5-6; J: TRBJ2-3; DNA: TGTGCCAGCAGCTTGGGGCTAGCAGCTAGCACAGATACGCAGTATTTT; CDR3: CASSLGLAASTDTQYF
D: TRBD2; size: -; V: TRBV4-1; J: TRBJ2-3; DNA: TGCGCCAGCAGAGGGGTGACCGATAGCGGGGATTCTAGCACAGATACGCAGTATTTT; CDR3: CASRGVTDSGDSSTDTQYF
D: TRBD1; size: -; V: TRBV10-3; J: TRBJ2-2; DNA: TGTGCCATCAGGTCGACAGGGGGCACCGGGGAGCTGTTTTTT; CDR3: CAIRSTGGTGELFF
D: TRBD2; size: -; V: TRBV7-6; J: TRBJ2-5; DNA: TGTGCCAGCAGCCCCAGCACTAGCGGGAGGGCCGAGACCCAGTACTTC; CDR3: CASSPSTSGRAETQYF
D: TRBD1; size: -; V: TRBV27; J: TRBJ2-1; DNA: TGTGCCAGCAGCCAAACCGGGACAGGGTACTACAATGAGCAGTTCTTC; CDR3: CASSQTGTGYYNEQFF
D: -; size: -; V: TRBV7-9; J: TRBJ2-2; DNA: TGTGCCAGCAGCACCCGGGTCCCGGGCACCGGGGAGCTGTTTTTT; CDR3: CASSTRVPGTGELFF
D: -; size: -; V: TRBV29-1; J: TRBJ2-5; DNA: TGCAGCGTTGACATACGGGGGACAGCGTTTAAAGAGACCCAGTACTTC; CDR3: CSVDIRGTAFKETQYF
D: -; size: -; V: TRBV30; J: TRBJ2-7; DNA: TGTGCCTGGAGTGGTATCAGGGACTCCTACGAGCAGTACTTC; CDR3: CAWSGIRDSYEQYF
D: TRBD1; size: -; V: TRBV6-6; J: TRBJ2-7; DNA: TGTGCCAGCAGTTCTCCCTCGACAGGGGTAGCCTACGAGCAGTACTTC; CDR3: CASSSPSTGVAYEQYF
D: -; size: -; V: TRBV14; J: TRBJ2-1; DNA: TGTGCCAGCAGGATCGGAGGAGGGCCCTACAATGAGCAGTTCTTC; CDR3: CASRIGGGPYNEQFF
D: -; size: -; V: TRBV7-3; J: TRBJ2-7; DNA: TGTGCCAGCAGCTTATCTCCAGCGTCCTACGAGCAGTACTTC; CDR3: CASSLSPASYEQYF
D: TRBD1; size: -; V: TRBV5-4; J: TRBJ1-1; DNA: TGTGCCAGCAGCTTAGGACAGGCCGACACTGAAGCTTTCTTT; CDR3: CASSLGQADTEAFF
D: -; size: -; V: TRBV30; J: TRBJ2-7; DNA: TGTGCCTGGAGTGGCCGACAGGAACGCGAGCAGTACTTC; CDR3: CAWSGRQEREQYF
D: -; size: -; V: TRBV4-1; J: TRBJ1-4; DNA: TGCGCCAGCAGCCGCCCTTTCGGGAAACTGTTTTTT; CDR3: CASSRPFGKLFF
D: TRBD2; size: -; V: TRBV9; J: TRBJ2-1; DNA: TGTGCCAGCAGCGTAGACTTGGGACTAGCGTACAATGAGCAGTTCTTC; CDR3: CASSVDLGLAYNEQFF
D: -; size: -; V: TRBV7-8; J: TRBJ2-7; DNA: TGTGCCAGCAGCTTAGCGCTTAGCTACGAGCAGTACTTC; CDR3: CASSLALSYEQYF
D: TRBD1; size: -; V: TRBV6-5; J: TRBJ2-2; DNA: TGTGCCAGCACGCGGACAGGGGTTGACACCGGGGAGCTGTTTTTT; CDR3: CASTRTGVDTGELFF
D: -; size: few; V: TRBV4-2; J: TRBJ2-5; DNA: TGTGCCAGCAGCCAAGATTTAGGAGGAGGCCAGTACTTC; CDR3: CASSQDLGGGQYF
D: -; size: -; V: TRBV4-1; J: TRBJ2-5; DNA: TGCGCCAGCAGCCAAGATCCCACGGGAGCAGAGACCCAGTACTTC; CDR3: CASSQDPTGAETQYF
D: -; size: -; V: TRBV18; J: TRBJ1-1; DNA: TGTGCCAGCTCACGGGGACACCTAGATGAAGCTTTCTTT; CDR3: CASSRGHLDEAFF
D: TRBD2; size: -; V: TRBV28; J: TRBJ2-1; DNA: TGTGCCAGCAGTTTTGTACAGACAAGCGGGGACAATGAGCAGTTCTTC; CDR3: CASSFVQTSGDNEQFF
D: TRBD1; size: -; V: TRBV11-1; J: TRBJ2-7; DNA: TGTGCCAGCAGCTTGGATGGACAGGGTTCCTACGAGCAGTACTTC; CDR3: CASSLDGQGSYEQYF
D: TRBD1; size: once; V: TRBV7-2; J: TRBJ1-2; DNA: TGTGCCAGCAGCTCTCCGGACAGGGGGCCAGCTGGCTACACCTTC; CDR3: CASSSPDRGPAGYTF
D: TRBD2; size: -; V: TRBV6-5; J: TRBJ2-1; DNA: TGTGCCAGCAGTTACCTAGCGGGAGGGAACAATGAGCAGTTCTTC; CDR3: CASSYLAGGNNEQFF
D: -; size: -; V: TRBV6-5; J: TRBJ2-1; DNA: TGTGCCAGCAGTTACGAGCCAACTTACTACAATGAGCAGTTCTTC; CDR3: CASSYEPTYYNEQFF
D: TRBD2; size: -; V: TRBV2; J: TRBJ2-7; DNA: TGTGCCAGCATCTCACTAGCGGGATACTACGAGCAGTACTTC; CDR3: CASISLAGYYEQYF
D: -; size: -; V: TRBV18; J: TRBJ2-5; DNA: TGTGCCAGCTCACCCCAGACAGGAGATCAAGAGACCCAGTACTTC; CDR3: CASSPQTGDQETQYF
D: TRBD2; size: -; V: TRBV7-8; J: TRBJ2-1; DNA: TGTGCCAGCAGCTTACGAGCGGGGGGAACCAGCTCCTACAATGAGCAGTTCTTC; CDR3: CASSLRAGGTSSYNEQFF
D: TRBD1; size: -; V: TRBV5-5; J: TRBJ1-2; DNA: TGTGCCAGCAGCTTGGACAGGGGTGATACGAGCTACACCTTC; CDR3: CASSLDRGDTSYTF
D: -; size: -; V: TRBV28; J: TRBJ2-1; DNA: TGTGCCAGCAGTACCCAAGGGAGTTCCTACAATGAGCAGTTCTTC; CDR3: CASSTQGSSYNEQFF
D: -; size: -; V: TRBV28; J: TRBJ2-5; DNA: TGTGCCAGCAGTTTGGGGCGGGGACGCCAAGAGACCCAGTACTTC; CDR3: CASSLGRGRQETQYF
D: TRBD1; size: once; V: TRBV27; J: TRBJ2-7; DNA: TGTGCCAGCAGTCCCCGACAGGGACGACTCATAGAGCAGTACTTC; CDR3: CASSPRQGRLIEQYF
D: -; size: -; V: TRBV4-3; J: TRBJ2-7; DNA: TGCGCCAGCAGCCAAGGGACAAATTACGAGCAGTACTTC; CDR3: CASSQGTNYEQYF
D: -; size: -; V: TRBV5-1; J: TRBJ1-1; DNA: TGCGCCAGCAGCTTTCCGGACAGACTGAACACTGAAGCTTTCTTT; CDR3: CASSFPDRLNTEAFF
D: TRBD2; size: once; V: TRBV9; J: TRBJ2-1; DNA: TGTGCCAGCAGCGTAGAGCGGGAGGACAATGAGCAGTTCTTC; CDR3: CASSVEREDNEQFF
D: TRBD2; size: -; V: TRBV7-9; J: TRBJ2-7; DNA: TGTGCCAGCAGCTCCCCGAGGTTTCGGGGGGAATCCGAGCAGTACTTC; CDR3: CASSSPRFRGESEQYF
D: -; size: -; V: TRBV25-1; J: TRBJ2-5; DNA: TGTGCCAGCAGTGACCGGACAGACCAAGAGACCCAGTACTTC; CDR3: CASSDRTDQETQYF
D: TRBD1; size: -; V: TRBV7-6; J: TRBJ2-7; DNA: TGTGCCAGCAGCTCGGGACAGATGTACGAGCAGTACTTC; CDR3: CASSSGQMYEQYF
D: -; size: -; V: TRBV19; J: TRBJ1-2; DNA: TGTGCCAGTAGTATACAGGGGCGCCCTAACTATGGCTACACCTTC; CDR3: CASSIQGRPNYGYTF